The 18 T cell receptor beta chains presented below share a single source sample, sequenced in a study of shared clonotypes between healthy human individuals. Positive CCR7 selection of CD45RO-negative cells yielded the naive CD8 cells, and terminally differentiated effector memory CD45RA+ cells were excluded. Produced via immunoSEQ multiplex PCR; TCRdb's table is partial and in-frame only. The sample contains approximately 2,000,000 clones, around 95% of which appear only once. Sequenced material: naive CD8+ T cells from PBMCs. Receptor source: a man between 18 and 29 years old in good health. Some clones in this sample may be carry-over from other donors' samples.

The chain couples TRBV5-4 to TRBJ2-7; maybe TRBD2 (5 bases). CDR1 is SGHNT, CDR2 YYREEE, per germline (reference sequence). V was cut by 1 base and J by 1 base, with 9 bases left in between. The CDR3 totals 14 residues. The CDR3 is CASSLSGLSYEQYF. In DNA form, the CDR3 reads TGTGCCAGCAGCTTGTCCGGACTTTCCTACGAGCAGTACTTC.

On this clone itself: Other DNA sequences in the same sample also yield this CDR3. V gene TRBV27 combines with J gene TRBJ1-4, with D perhaps TRBD1 (5 bases). Germline-derived CDR1 and CDR2 are MNHEY and SMNVEV (reference sequence). The CDR3 totals 13 residues. V dropped 1 base and J dropped 8 bases, with 8 bases sitting between them. CDR3 coding DNA: TGTGCCAGCAGTTTATTAGGGGCCGAAAAACTGTTTTTT. The encoded protein is CASSLLGAEKLFF.

The J gene is TRBJ2-1, the V gene TRBV10-3; 13 nucleotides align to TRBD2. With V trimmed by 7 bases and J by 0 bases, 9 bases remained unmatched. This CDR3 is built from 18 residues. Germline CDR1 ENHRY, CDR2 SYGVKD. The CDR3 is CAINPGLAGLSSYNEQFF. The CDR3 DNA follows: TGTGCCATCAACCCGGGACTAGCGGGACTGAGCTCCTACAATGAGCAGTTCTTC.

The chain combines TRBV6-5 with TRBJ1-1; D unclear. Per the germline V gene, CDR1 is MNHEY and CDR2 is SVGAGI. The CDR3 length is 15 residues. Trimming removed 2 bases at V and 5 bases at J, with 15 bases between. The CDR3 region is CASSYRKGLRTEAFF. The CDR3 nucleotides read TGTGCCAGCAGTTACAGGAAAGGGCTGAGGACTGAAGCTTTCTTT.

The V and J genes are TRBV5-6 and TRBJ2-3; D gene ambiguous. This CDR3 contains 15 residues. Looked up from germline, CDR1 is SGHDT and CDR2 is YYEEEE. Trimming removed 4 bases from V and 0 bases from J, with 12 bases in between. CDR3 sequence reads: CASSLRLFSTDTQYF. The CDR3 nucleotides read TGTGCCAGCAGCCTGAGACTGTTTAGCACAGATACGCAGTATTTT.

CDR3 bases: TGTGCCAGCAGTCCCTCTAGCGGAGAGACGAACAATGAGCAGTTCTTC. As protein: CASSPSSGETNNEQFF. The chain employs TRBV27 and TRBJ2-1, with 7 bases fitting TRBD2. In germline, CDR1 is MNHEY, CDR2 SMNVEV (reference sequence). J gave up 5 bases and V 5 bases, and 12 bases lay outside the gene matches. The CDR3 spans 16 residues.

V and J are TRBV10-3 and TRBJ2-7; perhaps TRBD2 as D (5 bases). The CDR3 spans 15 residues. The germline V gene has CDR1 ENHRY and CDR2 SYGVKD. Trimming stripped 2 bases from V and 6 bases from J, with 17 bases between. The CDR3 bases are TGTGCCATCAGTGAGGAGGGCCGTGGTTTTGGCGAGCAGTACTTC. Encoded protein: CAISEEGRGFGEQYF.

This sequence joins TRBV28 and TRBJ2-7; D gene ambiguous. Germline-derived CDR1 and CDR2 are MDHEN and SYDVKM. This CDR3 comprises 13 residues. V was cut by 2 bases and J by 4 bases, with 9 bases left in between. CDR3 nucleotide sequence: TGTGCCAGCAGTTTAGCCACAGAGTACGAGCAGTACTTC. Residues: CASSLATEYEQYF.

CDR3 nucleotide sequence: TGCAGCGTTCACCCGGGACACCAGAACACTGAAGCTTTCTTT. It is translated as CSVHPGHQNTEAFF. The chain joins TRBV29-1 to TRBJ1-1; D is perhaps TRBD1 (6 bases). The V end lost 5 bases, the J end lost 1 base, and 14 bases lay between the germline ends. This CDR3 has 14 amino acids. CDR1 is SQVTM, CDR2 ANQGSEA, per germline.

The chain carries TRBV4-1 and TRBJ2-1; possibly TRBD2 for D (5 bases). Deletions cut 3 bases from V and 8 bases from J, with 17 bases between. Germline lookup yields CDR1 MGHRA and CDR2 YSYEKL. The CDR3 extends over 15 amino acids. CDR3 residues: CASSQGRPVVDEQFF. The DNA for the CDR3 is TGCGCCAGCAGCCAGGGGAGACCGGTGGTGGATGAGCAGTTCTTC.

V and J are TRBV7-8 and TRBJ2-1; the match to TRBD2 covers 9 bases. This CDR3 is 21 amino acids long. The V and J ends lost 5 bases and 0 bases, in that order; junction bases with no gene match: 20. Germline lookup yields CDR1 SGHVS and CDR2 FQNEAQ. The CDR3, as DNA: TGTGCCAGCAGCACGGGCTTAGCGGGAGAACCCCGACAGAGCTCCTACAATGAGCAGTTCTTC. It codes for CASSTGLAGEPRQSSYNEQFF.

This chain uses TRBV5-1 with TRBJ1-1; D is perhaps TRBD1 (5 bases). Germline lookup yields CDR1 SGHRS and CDR2 YFSETQ. The CDR3 consists of 15 residues. Trimming pared 5 bases from V and 1 base from J, leaving 15 bases between. The CDR3 here is CASRTTGYSNTEAFF. The CDR3 coding sequence is TGCGCCAGCAGGACAACAGGATATTCGAACACTGAAGCTTTCTTT.

This clone was seen just once. V gene TRBV6-4 combines with J gene TRBJ1-3; the D is unclear. With 0 bases removed from V and 4 bases from J, the gap between germline ends came to 13 bases. CDR1 MRHNA and CDR2 SNTAGT come from the germline V gene. The CDR3 is 16 amino acids. Here the CDR3 reads CASSDSWDDAGNTIYF. DNA for the CDR3: TGTGCCAGCAGTGACTCATGGGATGACGCGGGAAACACCATATATTTT.

The chain uses TRBV7-9 and TRBJ2-7; TRBD1 aligns across 7 bases. Germline-derived CDR1 and CDR2 are SEHNR and FQNEAQ (reference sequence). This CDR3 has 13 residues. J was trimmed by 5 bases and V by 8 bases; bases with no gene match: 9. The CDR3, as DNA: TGTGCCAGCCAACGACAGGGAATACACGAGCAGTACTTC. It codes for CASQRQGIHEQYF.

This chain joins TRBV19 and TRBJ2-2; D may correspond to TRBD1 or TRBD2 (5 bases each). In germline, CDR1 is LNHDA, CDR2 SQIVND (reference sequence). The CDR3 has 10 amino acids. In nucleotides, the CDR3 is TGTTATGGGGGCACCGGGGAGCTGTTTTTT. Protein: CYGGTGELFF. The variable domain in full, completed from reference TRBV19 and TRBJ2-2, reads DGGITQSPKYLFRKEGQNVTLSCEQNLNHDAMYWYRQDPGQGLRLIYYSQIVNDFQKGDIAEGYSVSREKKESFPLTVTSAQKNPTAFYLCYGGTGELFFGEGSRLTVL.

This rearrangement joins TRBV28 to TRBJ2-7; unclear D gene. The germline V gene has CDR1 MDHEN and CDR2 SYDVKM. This CDR3 is 14 amino acids long. Trimming removed 5 bases at V and 4 bases at J, with 15 bases between. This CDR3 is CASSDSPPGYEQYF. CDR3 nucleotide sequence: TGTGCCAGCAGTGATTCCCCCCCGGGTTACGAGCAGTACTTC.

The table lists this clone with a count of one. The gene calls are TRBV19 and TRBJ2-1; D unclear. Germline CDR1 reads LNHDA; CDR2 reads SQIVND (reference sequence). Trimming stripped 7 bases from V and 2 bases from J, with 12 bases between. This CDR3 is 14 amino acids long. CDR3 coding DNA: TGTGCCAGTACCAACCGCGGAGCCTACAATGAGCAGTTCTTC. This translates into CASTNRGAYNEQFF.

The chain employs TRBV5-5 and TRBJ1-1; 9 bases are shared with TRBD1. Per germline, CDR1 SGHKS and CDR2 YYEKEE (reference sequence). The CDR3 loop spans 15 amino acids. Trimming cost V 4 bases and J 0 bases; bases outside gene matches: 4. The CDR3 region has the DNA TGTGCCAGCAGCCTTGGACAGGGGATGAACACTGAAGCTTTCTTT. Protein sequence: CASSLGQGMNTEAFF.